This TCR beta chain was captured in a study of blood T cells in healthy people across ages. Whole-study results and caveats: A conclusive naive versus antigen-experienced comparison was prevented by the unsorted PBMCs.

Every sample had a minimum of 6 million PBMCs isolated. This clonotype has more than one count but fewer than ten. The antigen remains unidentified. V dropped 5 bases and J dropped 5; count of bases not matched to a gene: 8. Germline V CDR1 and CDR2: LNHNV, YYDKDF (reference sequence). This CDR3 has 14 amino acids. For the second PCR, which ran for 7 to 11 cycles, a sample-barcoded 5' primer and a J-beta primer mix were used. TCRdb analysed the 5' RACE reads with MiXCR anew, one entry per CDR3 protein. The profile shows 1.5 million to 2 million distinct CDR3 sequences, 34% of them singletons. This sequence joins TRBV15 and TRBJ2-7; TRBD1 matches 8 bases. The sequence derives from a woman aged 25 to 39 in good health. Specimen: blood. In DNA form, the CDR3 reads TGTGCCACCAGCCCAGGCCCGGACAGGGACGAGCAGTACTTC. It translates to CATSPGPDRDEQYF.